This TCR beta chain was found in a study of T cell responses to AZD1222 COVID-19 vaccine. Comment on this clone: Its antigen is undetermined.

TCRdb's copy holds only in-frame clones and misses some; the assay was immunoSEQ multiplex PCR. The table shows about 150,000 clones, with roughly nine tenths occurring only once. Whole-study results and caveats: A reported finding is that nearly half of spike-specific TCRs target unmutated variant regions. It should be noted that donors were predominantly white British and more often female, and clonal diversity was possibly underestimated.

CDR1 and CDR2 (germline): SGDLS, YYNGEE. Deletions cut 4 bases from V and 0 bases from J, with 16 bases between. The CDR3 runs 16 residues. The sequencing used peripheral blood, collected after recovery from COVID-19. This receptor was identified in an adult who had recovered from COVID-19. The chain is built from TRBV9 and TRBJ1-2; the D is unclear. CDR3 region: CASSPTPIRTNYGYTF. The CDR3 DNA is TGTGCCAGCAGCCCCACACCGATCCGAACTAACTATGGCTACACCTTC.